Listed below are T cell receptor beta chains from one sample, sequenced in a study of shared clonotypes between healthy human individuals. Sequencing was performed with immunoSEQ multiplex PCR; in TCRdb, only in-frame clones are kept and a portion is missing. The sample records about 1.9 million clones, just over 90% being singletons. The sample taken for sequencing was naive CD8+ T cells from PBMCs. These receptors all stem from a young man in good health. Some clones in this sample may be carry-over from other donors' samples. The CDR3 runs from the conserved cysteine through the conserved F or W. Each record gives: clone size, J gene, V gene, D gene, CDR3 DNA, CDR3 protein. The D gene is left open where the match is weak. Clone size is stated in some rows and not others, as once, few, many or a class when expanded.

. TRBJ2-2 TRBV9 TRBD2 TGTGCCAGCAGCGTGACGTTACTAGCGGGAGGCACCGGGGAGCTGTTTTTT CASSVTLLAGGTGELFF
. TRBJ1-5 TRBV6-1 TRBD1 TGTGCCAGCAGTGGGACAGGCTTCAATCAGCCCCAGCATTTT CASSGTGFNQPQHF
. TRBJ2-2 TRBV11-3 TRBD2 TGTGCCAGCAGCTTTCGACTAGCGGGAGCTGAAACCGGGGAGCTGTTTTTT CASSFRLAGAETGELFF
. TRBJ2-1 TRBV11-2 . TGTGCCAGCAGCTTGGTACCGGTCGAGCAGTTCTTC CASSLVPVEQFF
. TRBJ2-2 TRBV7-3 TRBD2 TGTGCCAGCAGCTTCTTCGCGGGAGCTTACGGGGAGCTGTTTTTT CASSFFAGAYGELFF
once TRBJ2-7 TRBV21-1 . TGTGCCAGCAGCAAAGACGAGCGGGAGGGCCATGTCGAGCAGTACTTC CASSKDEREGHVEQYF
. TRBJ2-7 TRBV11-3 . TGTGCCAGCAGCTTCCGGGGCGGTGGGGAGCAGTACTTC CASSFRGGGEQYF
. TRBJ2-7 TRBV27 . TGTGCCAGCAGTCCCCTCCCCGGTTACTACGAGCAGTACTTC CASSPLPGYYEQYF
. TRBJ2-7 TRBV4-2 TRBD1 TGTGCCAGCAGCCAAGAGGACAGGGAAGCCTACGAGCAGTACTTC CASSQEDREAYEQYF
. TRBJ2-7 TRBV5-1 . TGCGCCAGCAGCACATGGACCCACAGCTCCTACGAGCAGTACTTC CASSTWTHSSYEQYF
. TRBJ2-4 TRBV25-1 TRBD1 TGTGCCAGCGCCGACCTGACAGGGGGCCGCCTTACTCAGTACTTC CASADLTGGRLTQYF
. TRBJ2-7 TRBV5-1 . TGCGCCAGCAGTGAGGGCCCCGTCGCCTACGAGCAGTACTTC CASSEGPVAYEQYF
. TRBJ2-2 TRBV28 TRBD2 TGTGCCAGCAGTTCCTCCGGGACTAGCGTCTACACCGGGGAGCTGTTTTTT CASSSSGTSVYTGELFF
. TRBJ2-3 TRBV4-3 . TGCGCCAGCAGCCAAAACACAGGGGAGGCAGATACGCAGTATTTT CASSQNTGEADTQYF
. TRBJ1-2 TRBV10-2 TRBD1 TGCGCCAGCAGTGAGTCGAAATTCGCACAGGGGCCGTCGGGCTACACCTTC CASSESKFAQGPSGYTF
. TRBJ1-5 TRBV19 . TGTGCCAGTAGTATAGGTCCGGGGTTAAGCAATCAGCCCCAGCATTTT CASSIGPGLSNQPQHF
once TRBJ1-5 TRBV30 . TGTGCCTGGAGTGTAAGGCAGGGAAGTCAGCCCCAGCATTTT CAWSVRQGSQPQHF
. TRBJ2-7 TRBV7-9 . TGTGCCAGCAGCTTAGCTTTATACTACGAGCAGTACTTC CASSLALYYEQYF
. TRBJ2-1 TRBV14 TRBD1 TGTGCCAGCAGCCAGAGGACAGGGCCACATGAGCAGTTCTTC CASSQRTGPHEQFF
. TRBJ2-5 TRBV7-3 TRBD2 TGTGCCAGCAGCCCTAGGACTAGCGGGAGTGGGGAGACCCAGTACTTC CASSPRTSGSGETQYF
. TRBJ1-4 TRBV19 . TGTGCCAGTAGTATAGCAGATATCCCTAATGAAAAACTGTTTTTT CASSIADIPNEKLFF
. TRBJ1-5 TRBV27 TRBD1 TGTGCCAGCAGCGTGACAGGGGGTAATCAGCCCCAGCATTTT CASSVTGGNQPQHF
. TRBJ1-1 TRBV7-3 . TGTGCCAGCAGCTTGGGAAGTTGGACTGAAGCTTTCTTT CASSLGSWTEAFF
. TRBJ2-3 TRBV11-2 TRBD1 TGTGCCAGCAGCCTCCGGGACAGGGGGAGGTATAGCACAGATACGCAGTATTTT CASSLRDRGRYSTDTQYF
. TRBJ2-7 TRBV28 TRBD2 TGTGCCAGCAGTTTATGGGGGGGACTAGCGGGAGACTACGAGCAGTACTTC CASSLWGGLAGDYEQYF
. TRBJ1-5 TRBV10-3 TRBD1 TGTGCCATCAGTGAGGAAACAGGGGTGTACCAGCCCCAGCATTTT CAISEETGVYQPQHF
. TRBJ1-2 TRBV30 TRBD1 TGTGCCTGGAGACAGACAGGGGCCCCGGTGGGCTATGGCTACACCTTC CAWRQTGAPVGYGYTF
. TRBJ2-1 TRBV7-8 TRBD2 TGTGCCAGCAGCTCGGGACTAGCGGGAGTAGGCTACAATGAGCAGTTCTTC CASSSGLAGVGYNEQFF
. TRBJ1-1 TRBV30 . TGTGCCTGGATCTGGGTGAGGATGAACACTGAAGCTTTCTTT CAWIWVRMNTEAFF
. TRBJ1-1 TRBV7-9 . TGTGCCGCGCGGGCAGCCCCGCCGAACACTGAAGCTTTCTTT CAARAAPPNTEAFF
. TRBJ2-3 TRBV27 . TGTGCCAGCAGTTTGGGCAGGGGATTTGCAGATACGCAGTATTTT CASSLGRGFADTQYF
once TRBJ2-6 TRBV5-1 . TGCGCCAGCAGCATCGGACGCAACTCCGCCTCTGGGGCCAACGTCCTGACTTTC CASSIGRNSASGANVLTF
once TRBJ2-1 TRBV19 . TGTGCCAGTAGTGACAGCTACAATGAGCAGTTCTTC CASSDSYNEQFF
. TRBJ1-3 TRBV11-2 . TGTGCCAGCAGCTTAGTGGGAGGCTTGGTCTCTGGAAACACCATATATTTT CASSLVGGLVSGNTIYF
. TRBJ2-1 TRBV7-8 . TGTGCCAGCAGCTTCCGGCATGAGCAGTTCTTC CASSFRHEQFF
once TRBJ2-2 TRBV9 TRBD2 TGTGCCAGCAGTCAAGGACTAGCGGGAGCTTGGGGTGGGGAGCTGTTTTTT CASSQGLAGAWGGELFF
. TRBJ2-1 TRBV7-3 TRBD2 TGTGCCAGCAGCTTAGCGGGAGGGTCTGGGAATGAGCAGTTCTTC CASSLAGGSGNEQFF
. TRBJ1-5 TRBV9 . TGTGCCAGCAGCTCCGGGGGCAGCAATCAGCCCCAGCATTTT CASSSGGSNQPQHF
. TRBJ2-7 TRBV2 TRBD2 TGTGCCAGCAGTGAGTATAGCGGGGCCTCCTACGAGCAGTACTTC CASSEYSGASYEQYF
. TRBJ2-7 TRBV4-1 . TGCGCCAGCAGCCAATCCCCCGCGGGAAGAGGGGTCTACGAGCAGTACTTC CASSQSPAGRGVYEQYF
. TRBJ1-4 TRBV19 TRBD1 TGTGCCAGTAGCCTTCTACAGGGGAATGAAAAACTGTTTTTT CASSLLQGNEKLFF
. TRBJ2-7 TRBV9 TRBD2 TGTGCCAGCAGCGTAGGGTCTAGCGGCGCCTACGAGCAGTACTTC CASSVGSSGAYEQYF
. TRBJ2-7 TRBV6-1 TRBD2 TGTGCCAGCATCGAGGGGACTAGCGGCTACGAGCAGTACTTC CASIEGTSGYEQYF
. TRBJ2-7 TRBV4-1 TRBD1 TGCGCCAGCAGCCACCCCGACAGGGGCTCCTACGAGCAGTACTTC CASSHPDRGSYEQYF
. TRBJ2-1 TRBV28 TRBD1 TGTGCCAGCAGGATCCGGACAGGCCCCTACAATGAGCAGTTCTTC CASRIRTGPYNEQFF
. TRBJ2-3 TRBV27 . TGTGCCAGCAGTACCTTCCCGACGGGGAGCACAGATACGCAGTATTTT CASSTFPTGSTDTQYF
. TRBJ2-3 TRBV5-1 . TGCGCCAGCAGACTCCGTAGGGAGGCAACAGATACGCAGTATTTT CASRLRREATDTQYF
. TRBJ2-4 TRBV7-2 . TGTGCCAGCAGCTTAGACCTGGACCTGAGATGGGGAAACATTCAGTACTTC CASSLDLDLRWGNIQYF
. TRBJ2-3 TRBV7-3 . TGTGCCAGCAGCCCCGGAGGGGGATTGGCAGATACGCAGTATTTT CASSPGGGLADTQYF
. TRBJ2-7 TRBV5-1 TRBD2 TGCGCCAGCAGCTTCGGGACTAGCGGGGGGTACGAGCAGTACTTC CASSFGTSGGYEQYF
. TRBJ2-1 TRBV11-2 TRBD2 TGTGCCAGCAGCTTAGCGGGAGGGATCTATGAGCAGTTCTTC CASSLAGGIYEQFF
once TRBJ2-7 TRBV7-2 . TGTGCCAGCAGCTTTACTAACACCCCCTACGAGCAGTACTTC CASSFTNTPYEQYF
. TRBJ2-1 TRBV9 . TGTGCCAGCAGCGTAGGTGACAGAGCCTACAATGAGCAGTTCTTC CASSVGDRAYNEQFF
. TRBJ2-1 TRBV19 . TGTGCCAGTAGTATTGAGGCAAATGAGCAGTTCTTC CASSIEANEQFF